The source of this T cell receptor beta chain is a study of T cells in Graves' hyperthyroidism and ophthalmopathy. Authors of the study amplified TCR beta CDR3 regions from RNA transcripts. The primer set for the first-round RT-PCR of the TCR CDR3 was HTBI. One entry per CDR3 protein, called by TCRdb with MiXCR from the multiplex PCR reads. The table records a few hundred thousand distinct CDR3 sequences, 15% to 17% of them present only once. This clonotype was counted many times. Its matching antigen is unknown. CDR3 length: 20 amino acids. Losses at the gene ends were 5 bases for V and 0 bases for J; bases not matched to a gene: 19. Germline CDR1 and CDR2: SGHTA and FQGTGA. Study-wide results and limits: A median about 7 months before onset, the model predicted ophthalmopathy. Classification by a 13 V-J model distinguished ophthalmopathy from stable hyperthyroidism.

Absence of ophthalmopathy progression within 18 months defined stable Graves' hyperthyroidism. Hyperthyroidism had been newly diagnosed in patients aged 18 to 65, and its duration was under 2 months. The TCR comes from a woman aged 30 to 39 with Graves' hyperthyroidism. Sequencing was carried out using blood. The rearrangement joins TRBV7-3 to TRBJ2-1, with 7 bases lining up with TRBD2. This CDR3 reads CASSPRSGEGQLTSYNEQFF. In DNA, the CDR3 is TGTGCCAGCAGCCCCCGCTCGGGGGAGGGCCAGTTAACCTCCTACAATGAGCAGTTCTTC.